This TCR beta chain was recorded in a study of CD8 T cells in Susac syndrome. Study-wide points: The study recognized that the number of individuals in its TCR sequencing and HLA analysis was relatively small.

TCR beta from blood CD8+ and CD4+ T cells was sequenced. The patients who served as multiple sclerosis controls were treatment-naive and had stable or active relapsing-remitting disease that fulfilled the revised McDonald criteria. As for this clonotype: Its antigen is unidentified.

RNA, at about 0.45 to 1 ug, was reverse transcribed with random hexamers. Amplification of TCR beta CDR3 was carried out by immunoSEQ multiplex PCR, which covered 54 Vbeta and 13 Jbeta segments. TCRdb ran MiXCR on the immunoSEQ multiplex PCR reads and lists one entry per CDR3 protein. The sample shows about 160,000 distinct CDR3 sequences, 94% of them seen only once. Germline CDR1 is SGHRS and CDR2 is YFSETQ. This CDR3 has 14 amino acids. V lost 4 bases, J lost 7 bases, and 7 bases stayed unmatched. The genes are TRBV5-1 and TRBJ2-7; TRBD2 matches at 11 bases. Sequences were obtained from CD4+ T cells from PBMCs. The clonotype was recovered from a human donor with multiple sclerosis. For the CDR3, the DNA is TGCGCCAGCAGCCTACTAGCGGGAGAGGGTGAGCAGTACTTC. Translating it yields CASSLLAGEGEQYF.